This TCR beta chain was documented in a study of cytomegalovirus exposure and HLA in healthy donors. Study-level findings and limits: Some V segments could not be told apart, so they were left out, TRBV6-2 and TRBV6-3 among them. The authors later found most CMV-associated TCR beta chains appeared HLA-restricted. Other equally common chains were less clonally expanded than HLA-associated TCR beta chains, a later analysis showed. Sequencing artifact likely explains a cluster of highly shared sequence variants.

Both 60 Vbeta primers and 13 Jbeta primers went into the PCR. Some clones are missing from TCRdb's copy, which holds only in-frame ones; the method was immunoSEQ multiplex PCR. The top ten hold around 2.2% of the sample, which has about 180,000 clones, 70% to 80% seen once. J lost 5 bases, V lost 1 base, and 7 bases had no gene match. This CDR3 has 15 residues. Germline CDR1 is SGHRS and CDR2 is YFSETQ. As for this clone: Its target is unknown.

The chain has TRBV5-1 and TRBJ2-5; 8 positions agree with TRBD1. This clonotype was sampled from a man between 60 and 75 years old in good health and CMV-seronegative. Sequenced input: PBMCs. CDR3 in amino acids: CASSLSQGAGETQYF. The DNA for the CDR3 is TGCGCCAGCAGCTTGAGTCAGGGGGCGGGGGAGACCCAGTACTTC.